This T cell receptor beta chain stems from a study of blood T cell repertoires in COVID-19. Study at large: Italy, Spain and the United States were the sources of the convalescent and acute COVID-19 samples.

The assay was immunoSEQ multiplex PCR, and TCRdb's table has in-frame clones only and misses some. This sample has fewer than 35,000 clones, with around 93% found just once. J was trimmed by 0 bases and V by 5 bases; bases with no gene match: 3. This CDR3 is built from 15 residues. CDR1 is LNHDA and CDR2 is SQIVND in the germline V gene (reference sequence). This chain uses TRBV19 with TRBJ2-1; 8 bases align to TRBD2. This TCR was sampled from a human donor with active COVID-19. The donor label of this sample is uncertain. The sample taken for sequencing was peripheral blood. This CDR3 is CASSWSGSSYNEQFF. CDR3 DNA sequence: TGTGCCAGTAGTTGGAGCGGGAGCTCCTACAATGAGCAGTTCTTC.